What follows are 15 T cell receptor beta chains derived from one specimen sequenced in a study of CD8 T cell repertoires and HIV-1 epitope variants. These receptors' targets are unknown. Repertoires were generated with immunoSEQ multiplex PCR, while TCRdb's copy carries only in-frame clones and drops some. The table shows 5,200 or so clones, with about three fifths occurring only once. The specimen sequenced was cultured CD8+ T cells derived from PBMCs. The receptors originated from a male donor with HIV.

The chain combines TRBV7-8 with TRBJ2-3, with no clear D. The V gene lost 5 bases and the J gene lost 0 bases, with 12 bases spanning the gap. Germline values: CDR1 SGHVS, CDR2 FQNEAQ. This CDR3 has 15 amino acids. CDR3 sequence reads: CASSPEGGSTDTQYF. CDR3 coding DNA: TGTGCCAGCAGCCCAGAAGGCGGTAGCACAGATACGCAGTATTTT.

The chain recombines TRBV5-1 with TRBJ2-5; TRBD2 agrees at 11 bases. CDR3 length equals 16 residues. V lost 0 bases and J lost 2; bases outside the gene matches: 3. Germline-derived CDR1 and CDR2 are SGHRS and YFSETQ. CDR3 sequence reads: CASSLASSGGQETQYF. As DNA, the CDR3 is TGCGCCAGCAGCTTGGCCTCTAGCGGGGGGCAAGAGACCCAGTACTTC.

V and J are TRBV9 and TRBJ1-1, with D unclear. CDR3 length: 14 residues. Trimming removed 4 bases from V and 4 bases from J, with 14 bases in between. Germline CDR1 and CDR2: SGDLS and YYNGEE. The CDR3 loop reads CASSLGAAPTEAFF. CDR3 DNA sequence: TGTGCCAGCAGCCTCGGTGCGGCGCCCACTGAAGCTTTCTTT.

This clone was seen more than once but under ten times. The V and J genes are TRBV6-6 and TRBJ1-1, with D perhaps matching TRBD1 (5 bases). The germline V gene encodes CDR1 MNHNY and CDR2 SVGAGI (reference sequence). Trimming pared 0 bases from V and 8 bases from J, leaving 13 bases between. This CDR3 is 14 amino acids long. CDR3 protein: CASSYSGRVGEAFF. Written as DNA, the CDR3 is TGTGCCAGCAGTTACTCCGGCAGGGTTGGGGAAGCTTTCTTT.

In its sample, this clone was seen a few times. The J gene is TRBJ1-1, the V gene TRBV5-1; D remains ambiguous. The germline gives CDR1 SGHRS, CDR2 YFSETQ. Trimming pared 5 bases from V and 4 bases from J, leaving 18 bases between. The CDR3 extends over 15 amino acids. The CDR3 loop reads CASSFGPTGGTEAFF. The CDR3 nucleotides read TGCGCCAGCAGTTTTGGGCCCACCGGAGGCACTGAAGCTTTCTTT.

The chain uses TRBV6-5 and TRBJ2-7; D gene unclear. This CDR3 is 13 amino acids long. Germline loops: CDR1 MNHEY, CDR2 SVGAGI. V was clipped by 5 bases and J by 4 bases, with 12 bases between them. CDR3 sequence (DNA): TGTGCCAGCAGTGAAGCGACCGCATACGAGCAGTACTTC. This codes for CASSEATAYEQYF.

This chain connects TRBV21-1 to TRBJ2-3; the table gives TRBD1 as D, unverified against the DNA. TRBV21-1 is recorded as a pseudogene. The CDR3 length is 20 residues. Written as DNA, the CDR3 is TGTGCCAGCAGCAAAGGGACAGGGAACAGGGGACTCTACAGCACAGATACGCAGTATTTT. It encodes CASSKGTGNRGLYSTDTQYF.

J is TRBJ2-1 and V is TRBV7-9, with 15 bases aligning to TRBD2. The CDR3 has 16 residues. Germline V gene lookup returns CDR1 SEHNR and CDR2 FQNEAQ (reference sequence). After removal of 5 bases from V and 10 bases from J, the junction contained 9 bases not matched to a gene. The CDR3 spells CASSVRTSGRANEQFF. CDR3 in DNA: TGTGCCAGCAGCGTGAGGACTAGCGGGAGGGCCAACGAGCAGTTCTTC.

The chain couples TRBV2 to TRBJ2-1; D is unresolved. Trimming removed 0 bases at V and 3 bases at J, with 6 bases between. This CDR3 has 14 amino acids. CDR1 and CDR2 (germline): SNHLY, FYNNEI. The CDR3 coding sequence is TGTGCCAGCAGTGAAGCGGGCGGCTACAATGAGCAGTTCTTC. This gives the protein CASSEAGGYNEQFF.

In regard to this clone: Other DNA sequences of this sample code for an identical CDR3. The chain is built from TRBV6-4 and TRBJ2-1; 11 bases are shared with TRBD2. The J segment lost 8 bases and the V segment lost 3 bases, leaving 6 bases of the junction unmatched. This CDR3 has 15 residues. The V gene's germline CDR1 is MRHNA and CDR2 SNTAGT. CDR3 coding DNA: TGTGCCAGCAGTGAGACTAGCGGGGACCAGGATGAGCAGTTCTTC. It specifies CASSETSGDQDEQFF.

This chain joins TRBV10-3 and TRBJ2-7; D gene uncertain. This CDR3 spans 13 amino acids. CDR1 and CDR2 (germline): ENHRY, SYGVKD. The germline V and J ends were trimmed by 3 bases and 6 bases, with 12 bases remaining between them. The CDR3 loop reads CAISDPQMGEQYF. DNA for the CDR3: TGTGCCATCAGTGACCCGCAGATGGGCGAGCAGTACTTC.

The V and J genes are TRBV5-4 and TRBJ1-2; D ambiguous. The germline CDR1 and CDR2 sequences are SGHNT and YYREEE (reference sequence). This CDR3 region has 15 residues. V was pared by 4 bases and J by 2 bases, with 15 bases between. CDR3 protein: CASSPTTPLNYGYTF. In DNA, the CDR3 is TGTGCCAGCAGCCCCACCACCCCTCTAAACTATGGCTACACCTTC.

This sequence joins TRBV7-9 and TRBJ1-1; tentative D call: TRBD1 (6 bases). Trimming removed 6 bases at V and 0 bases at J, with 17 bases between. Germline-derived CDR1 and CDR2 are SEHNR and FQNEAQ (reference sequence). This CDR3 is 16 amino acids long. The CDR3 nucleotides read TGTGCCAGCAGTCAGAGGCGGACAGACCTGAACACTGAAGCTTTCTTT. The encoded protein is CASSQRRTDLNTEAFF.

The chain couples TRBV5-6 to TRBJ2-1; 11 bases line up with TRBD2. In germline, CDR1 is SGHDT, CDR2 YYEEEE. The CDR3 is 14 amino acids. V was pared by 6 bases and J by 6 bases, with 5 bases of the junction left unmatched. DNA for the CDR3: TGTGCCAGCACCTATAGCGGGGGGGCCAATGAGCAGTTCTTC. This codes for CASTYSGGANEQFF. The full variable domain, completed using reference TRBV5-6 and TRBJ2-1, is DAGVTQSPTHLIKTRGQQVTLRCSPKSGHDTVSWYQQALGQGPQFIFQYYEEEERQRGNFPDRFSGHQFPNYSSELNVNALLLGDSALYLCASTYSGGANEQFFGPGTRLTVL.

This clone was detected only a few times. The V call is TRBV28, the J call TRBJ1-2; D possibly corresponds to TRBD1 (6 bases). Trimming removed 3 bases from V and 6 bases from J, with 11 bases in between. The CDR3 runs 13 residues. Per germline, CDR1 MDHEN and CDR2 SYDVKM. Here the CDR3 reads CASSFYAGDGYTF. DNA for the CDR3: TGTGCCAGCAGTTTCTACGCAGGGGATGGCTACACCTTC.